This T cell receptor beta chain was sequenced for a study of cytomegalovirus exposure and HLA in healthy donors. Broader study findings: An observed cluster of highly shared sequence variants was recorded as a likely sequencing artifact.

Notes on this clone: What it recognizes is unknown.

The PCR made use of 60 Vbeta and 13 Jbeta primers. Profiled with immunoSEQ multiplex PCR; TCRdb holds only in-frame clones, not every one. The sample yields 200,000 to 250,000 clones, about 74% seen once. Sequencing was done on a sample of PBMCs. The receptor's source is a woman aged 25 to 39 in good health and CMV-seronegative.

The CDR3 is CASSLGTGDVAETQYF. For the CDR3, the DNA is TGCGCCAGCAGCTTGGGAACGGGGGATGTTGCAGAGACCCAGTACTTC. V usage is TRBV5-1 and J usage is TRBJ2-5; perhaps TRBD2 as D (6 bases). CDR3 length equals 16 residues. The germline CDR1 and CDR2 sequences are SGHRS and YFSETQ. The V and J ends lost 0 bases and 4 bases respectively, with 16 bases between them.